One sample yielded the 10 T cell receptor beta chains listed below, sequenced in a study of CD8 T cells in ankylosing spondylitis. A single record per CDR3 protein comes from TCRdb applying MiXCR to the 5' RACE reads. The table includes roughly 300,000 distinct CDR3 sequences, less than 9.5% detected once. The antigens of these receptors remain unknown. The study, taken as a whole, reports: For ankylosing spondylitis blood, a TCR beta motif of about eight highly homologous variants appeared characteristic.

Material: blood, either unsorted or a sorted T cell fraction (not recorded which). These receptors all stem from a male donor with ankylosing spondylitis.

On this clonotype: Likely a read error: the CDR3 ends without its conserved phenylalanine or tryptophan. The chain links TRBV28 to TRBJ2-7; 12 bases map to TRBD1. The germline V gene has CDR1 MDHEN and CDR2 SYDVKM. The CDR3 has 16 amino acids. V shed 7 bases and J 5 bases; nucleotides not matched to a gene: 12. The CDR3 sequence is CASILSGTGGRDEQYL. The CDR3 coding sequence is TGTGCCAGCATTCTCAGCGGGACAGGGGGCAGGGACGAGCAGTACCTC.

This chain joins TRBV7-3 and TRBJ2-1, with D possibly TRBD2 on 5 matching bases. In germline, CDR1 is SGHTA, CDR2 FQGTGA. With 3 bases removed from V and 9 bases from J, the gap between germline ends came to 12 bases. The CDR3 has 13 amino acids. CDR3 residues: CASSFSREGEQFF. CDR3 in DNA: TGTGCCAGCAGCTTCAGTCGAGAGGGTGAGCAGTTCTTC. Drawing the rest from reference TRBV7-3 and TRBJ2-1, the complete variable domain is GAGVSQTPSNKVTEKGKYVELRCDPISGHTALYWYRQSLGQGPEFLIYFQGTGAADDSGLPNDRFFAVRPEGSVSTLKIQRTERGDSAVYLCASSFSREGEQFFGPGTRLTVL.

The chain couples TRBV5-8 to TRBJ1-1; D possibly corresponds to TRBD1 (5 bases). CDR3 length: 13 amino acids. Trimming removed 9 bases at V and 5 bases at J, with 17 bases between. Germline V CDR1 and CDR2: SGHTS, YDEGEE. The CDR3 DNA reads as TGTGCCATGGGAATCAGGGTGGGGACTGAAGCTTTCTTT. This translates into CAMGIRVGTEAFF. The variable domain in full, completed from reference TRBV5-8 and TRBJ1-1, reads EAGVTQSPTHLIKTRGQQATLRCSPISGHTSVYWYQQALGLGLQFLLWYDEGEERNRGNFPPRFSGRQFPNYSSELNVNALELEDSALYLCAMGIRVGTEAFFGQGTRLTVV.

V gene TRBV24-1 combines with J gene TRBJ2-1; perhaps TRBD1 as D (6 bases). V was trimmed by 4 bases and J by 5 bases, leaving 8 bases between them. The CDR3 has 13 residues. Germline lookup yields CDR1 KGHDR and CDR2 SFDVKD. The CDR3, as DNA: TGTGCCACCAGTGACAGGACAGACAATGAGCAGTTCTTC. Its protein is CATSDRTDNEQFF.

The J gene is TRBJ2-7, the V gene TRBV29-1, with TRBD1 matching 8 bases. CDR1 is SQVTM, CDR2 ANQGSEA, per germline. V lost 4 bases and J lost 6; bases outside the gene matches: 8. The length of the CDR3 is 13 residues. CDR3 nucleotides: TGCAGCGTTGGGGAGACAGGGGCGGGCGAGCAGTACTTC. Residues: CSVGETGAGEQYF.

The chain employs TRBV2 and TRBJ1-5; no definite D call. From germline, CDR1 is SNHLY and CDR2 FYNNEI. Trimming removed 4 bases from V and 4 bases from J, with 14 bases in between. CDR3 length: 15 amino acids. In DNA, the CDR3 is TGTGCCAGCAGTGTCCTGAGACACCAAAATCAGCCCCAGCATTTT. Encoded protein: CASSVLRHQNQPQHF.

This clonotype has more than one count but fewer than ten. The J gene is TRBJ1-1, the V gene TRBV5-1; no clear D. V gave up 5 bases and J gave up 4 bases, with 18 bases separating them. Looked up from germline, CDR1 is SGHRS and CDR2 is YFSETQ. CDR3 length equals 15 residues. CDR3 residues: CASRLTAGLGTEAFF. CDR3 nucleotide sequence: TGCGCCAGCAGGCTCACTGCTGGATTGGGCACTGAAGCTTTCTTT.

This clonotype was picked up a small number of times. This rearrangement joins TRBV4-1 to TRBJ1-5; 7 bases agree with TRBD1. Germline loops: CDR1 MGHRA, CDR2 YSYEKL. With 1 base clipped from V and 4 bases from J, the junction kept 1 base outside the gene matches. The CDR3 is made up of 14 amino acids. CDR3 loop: CASSQGTGNQPQHF. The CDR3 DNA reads TGCGCCAGCAGCCAAGGGACAGGTAATCAGCCCCAGCATTTT.

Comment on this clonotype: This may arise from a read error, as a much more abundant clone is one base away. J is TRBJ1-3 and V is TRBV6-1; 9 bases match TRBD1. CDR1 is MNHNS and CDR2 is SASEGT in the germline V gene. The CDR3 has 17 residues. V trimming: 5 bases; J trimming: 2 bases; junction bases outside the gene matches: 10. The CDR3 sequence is CASSLRSGTGTGNTIYF. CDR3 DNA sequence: TGTGCCAGCAGTCTGCGTTCCGGGACAGGGACTGGAAACACCATATATTTT.

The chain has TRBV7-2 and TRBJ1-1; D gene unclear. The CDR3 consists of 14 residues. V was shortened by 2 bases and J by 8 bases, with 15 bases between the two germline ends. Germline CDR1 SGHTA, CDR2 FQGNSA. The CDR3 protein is CASSLHHAIGEAFF. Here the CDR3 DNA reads TGTGCCAGCAGCTTACACCACGCTATCGGGGAAGCTTTCTTT.